Included here is one TCR beta chain sequence, with context. This sample was included in a study of blood T cell repertoires in COVID-19. The overall study: Acute and convalescent COVID-19 specimens originated in the United States, Italy and Spain. PBMCs, B-cell-depleted T cells, or T cells provided the cDNA or gDNA that made up the material.

Seattle cases were enrolled at active infection and followed longitudinally. The junction had 3 bases not matched to a gene; V was cut back by 5 bases and J by 0 bases. This CDR3 has 16 residues. From germline, CDR1 is SGHNT and CDR2 YENEEA. Original data processing: The authors estimated nucleated cell counts from reference gene primer amplification. Here immunoSEQ multiplex PCR was the method, and the copy in TCRdb shows in-frame clones only, minus some. V, J and clone size are taken as reported in that table, and D and trimming were inferred from the DNA itself. The sample records about 150,000 clones, 80% to 90% being singletons.

This chain links TRBV11-3 with TRBJ2-3; 12 positions match TRBD2. This clonotype was obtained from an older woman with COVID-19, enrolled during active disease. Sequenced input: peripheral blood. The CDR3 sequence: CASSPGTSGSTDTQYF. CDR3 sequence (DNA): TGTGCCAGCAGCCCCGGGACTAGCGGGAGCACAGATACGCAGTATTTT. Full variable domain (rest looked up from reference TRBV11-3 and TRBJ2-3): EAGVVQSPRYKIIEKKQPVAFWCNPISGHNTLYWYLQNLGQGPELLIRYENEEAVDDSQLPKDRFSAERLKGVDSTLKIQPAELGDSAVYLCASSPGTSGSTDTQYFGPGTRLTVL.